A single sample gave rise to the 19 T cell receptor beta chains below, sequenced in a study of identical twins. Via MiXCR, TCRdb re-called the 5' RACE reads, giving one row per CDR3 protein. The table includes around 960,000 distinct CDR3 sequences, approximately 13% detected once. The data were also submitted as part of a second study, on yellow fever vaccine responses in identical twins.

Sample: PBMCs. All receptors come from a woman younger than 30 in good health.

This clonotype was observed a handful of times. V and J are TRBV2 and TRBJ2-7, with D possibly being TRBD1 (5 bases). Trimming pared 0 bases from V and 5 bases from J, leaving 8 bases between. Looked up from germline, CDR1 is SNHLY and CDR2 is FYNNEI. The CDR3 runs to 13 residues. The CDR3 is CASSEAGAHEQYV. The CDR3 DNA sequence: TGTGCCAGCAGTGAAGCAGGGGCCCACGAGCAGTACGTC.

The V and J genes are TRBV20-1 and TRBJ2-1; 13 bases map to TRBD2. The V segment lost 5 bases and the J segment 8 bases; nucleotides outside the gene matches: 12. CDR1 is DFQATT, CDR2 SNEGSKA, per germline (reference sequence). CDR3 size: 16 residues. The CDR3 protein is CSAPLLRTSGSDEQFF. Written as DNA, the CDR3 is TGCAGTGCTCCTCTCCTCAGGACTAGCGGGAGTGATGAGCAGTTCTTC.

In this sample, this clonotype turned up a few times. This sequence joins TRBV3-1 and TRBJ2-1, with TRBD2 matching 16 bases. This CDR3 contains 16 residues. Germline V gene data show CDR1 as LGHDT and CDR2 as YNNKEL (reference sequence). With V trimmed by 0 bases and J by 14 bases, 7 bases remained unmatched. CDR3 in DNA: TGTGCCAGCAGCCAAGATAGACGGGGACTAGCGGGGGGGGAGTTCTTC. Translated: CASSQDRRGLAGGEFF.

There are a few counts of this clonotype. V gene TRBV3-1 combines with J gene TRBJ2-1; TRBD2 agrees at 11 bases. V was pared by 1 base and J by 2 bases, with 1 base of the junction left unmatched. CDR3 length: 16 amino acids. CDR1 is LGHDT, CDR2 YNNKEL, per germline (reference sequence). As DNA, the CDR3 is TGTGCCAGCAGCCAAGGGGGACTAGCGGCCTACAATGAGCAGTTCTTC. Residues: CASSQGGLAAYNEQFF.

This rearrangement joins TRBV12-3 or TRBV12-4 to TRBJ1-5, with 9 nucleotides matching TRBD1. The CDR3 has 14 amino acids. V was clipped by 6 bases and J by 7 bases; unmatched bases: 7. The CDR3 loop reads CASRGQGWDQPQHF. For the CDR3, the DNA is TGTGCCAGCAGGGGACAGGGCTGGGACCAGCCCCAGCATTTT.

The rearrangement uses TRBV20-1 and TRBJ2-5; 14 bases agree with TRBD2. This CDR3 is built from 18 residues. Germline lookup yields CDR1 DFQATT and CDR2 SNEGSKA (reference sequence). The CDR3, as DNA: TGCAGCGGAATGGCCCGACCGACTAGCGGGAGGGTTAGGGAGACCCAGTACTTC. The encoded protein is CSGMARPTSGRVRETQYF.

This clonotype was counted only a few times. The gene calls are TRBV14 and TRBJ2-3, with D hard to call. Deletions cut 0 bases from V and 8 bases from J, with 9 bases between. This CDR3 has 13 amino acids. Germline V lookup: CDR1 SGHDN, CDR2 FVKESK. The CDR3 DNA reads TGTGCCAGCAGCCAAGATTGGTCCGGTACGCAGTATTTT. It is translated as CASSQDWSGTQYF.

CDR3 sequence: CSASLLAGPPGEQYV. CDR3 coding DNA: TGCAGTGCTAGTTTACTAGCGGGGCCCCCGGGCGAGCAGTACGTC. The genes are TRBV20-1 and TRBJ2-7; 10 bases agree with TRBD2. V lost 3 bases, J lost 6 bases, and 11 bases stayed unmatched. Per germline, CDR1 DFQATT and CDR2 SNEGSKA (reference sequence). CDR3 size: 15 residues.

The V call is TRBV20-1, the J call TRBJ2-1, with 8 bases that match TRBD2. The germline gives CDR1 DFQATT, CDR2 SNEGSKA (reference sequence). The CDR3 has 13 residues. After removal of 6 bases from V and 5 bases from J, the junction contained 6 bases not matched to a gene. CDR3 sequence (DNA): TGCAGTGCCAGCGGGACTAGAAACAATGAGCAGTTCTTC. Amino acid sequence: CSASGTRNNEQFF.

This clonotype has at least ten counts. This rearrangement joins TRBV12-3 or TRBV12-4 to TRBJ1-6; D not certain. Trimming cost V 1 base and J 6 bases, with 10 bases left between them. The CDR3 runs to 15 residues. The CDR3, as DNA: TGTGCCAGCAGTTTAGGTTCACTTAGTAATTCACCCCTCCACTTT. This sequence encodes CASSLGSLSNSPLHF.

V usage is TRBV28 and J usage is TRBJ2-7, with TRBD1 matching over 9 bases. The length of the CDR3 is 15 residues. CDR1 and CDR2 (germline): MDHEN, SYDVKM. Losses at the gene ends were 6 bases for V and 2 bases for J; bases not matched to a gene: 8. CDR3 residues: CASRSGTGTTYEQYV. As DNA, the CDR3 is TGTGCCAGCAGATCCGGGACAGGGACAACCTACGAGCAGTACGTC.

This clonotype was recorded a few times. The chain recombines TRBV7-2 with TRBJ1-2, with 10 nucleotides matching TRBD1. The CDR3 sequence is 15 residues long. Germline trimming cut 6 bases from V and 2 bases from J; bases unmatched to any gene: 6. In germline, CDR1 is SGHTA, CDR2 FQGNSA. CDR3 DNA sequence: TGTGCCAGCAGGAACCGGGACAGGGGCAACTATGGCTACACCTTC. Translated, it gives CASRNRDRGNYGYTF. The complete variable domain, with remaining parts taken from reference TRBV7-2 and TRBJ1-2, reads GAGVSQSPSNKVTEKGKDVELRCDPISGHTALYWYRQSLGQGLEFLIYFQGNSAPDKSGLPSDRFSAERTGGSVSTLTIQRTQQEDSAVYLCASRNRDRGNYGYTFGSGTRLTVV.

This clonotype showed up many times. The chain carries TRBV5-1 and TRBJ1-2; possibly TRBD1 for D (6 bases). CDR3 length: 16 amino acids. Germline CDR1 SGHRS, CDR2 YFSETQ. Trimming took off 3 bases at V and 4 bases at J, with 19 bases between the two ends. The CDR3 DNA is TGCGCCAGCAGCTCAACCGGGAAGGGGACATCCTATGGCTACACCTTC. Translation gives CASSSTGKGTSYGYTF.

This clonotype was counted a few times. V and J are TRBV12-5 and TRBJ1-2, with 7 nucleotides matching TRBD1. The ends lost 5 bases at V and 7 bases at J; junction bases unmatched: 10. Germline V gene data show CDR1 as LGHNT and CDR2 as FRNRAP. The CDR3 spans 14 residues. The CDR3 protein is CASGPRTGQGGYTF. For the CDR3, the DNA is TGTGCTAGTGGTCCACGGACAGGCCAGGGTGGCTACACCTTC.

The chain couples TRBV20-1 to TRBJ2-7; TRBD1 matches 7 bases. V lost 4 bases, J lost 5 bases, and 5 bases stayed unmatched. CDR3 length: 12 residues. Germline CDR1 DFQATT, CDR2 SNEGSKA (reference sequence). The DNA of the CDR3 is TGCAGTGCTAATACAGGGGCCCACGAGCAGTACTTC. Encoded protein: CSANTGAHEQYF.

The chain carries TRBV13 and TRBJ2-1, with a possible D match to TRBD2 (6 bases). CDR3 size: 16 residues. V lost 6 bases to trimming and J lost 6 bases, with 21 bases between them. Germline CDR1 and CDR2: PRHDT and FYEKMQ (reference sequence). As DNA, the CDR3 is TGTGCCAGCAGGACCTTGGGACTCCAAGCCCCCAATGAGCAGTTCTTC. It translates to CASRTLGLQAPNEQFF.

This clonotype was recorded many times. This chain joins TRBV5-1 and TRBJ2-3; D gene ambiguous. This CDR3 spans 14 amino acids. The germline V gene encodes CDR1 SGHRS and CDR2 YFSETQ. V was pared by 2 bases and J by 0 bases, with 7 bases between. This CDR3 reads CASSFHPSTDTQYF. The DNA of the CDR3 is TGCGCCAGCAGCTTTCACCCAAGCACAGATACGCAGTATTTT. The full variable domain, with the rest looked up from reference TRBV5-1 and TRBJ2-3, is KAGVTQTPRYLIKTRGQQVTLSCSPISGHRSVSWYQQTPGQGLQFLFEYFSETQRNKGNFPGRFSGRQFSNSRSEMNVSTLELGDSALYLCASSFHPSTDTQYFGPGTRLTVL.

CDR3 loop: CATNPLAGGLTDTQYF. The CDR3 DNA is TGCGCCACCAACCCTCTAGCGGGAGGGCTGACAGATACGCAGTATTTT. The chain couples TRBV5-1 to TRBJ2-3; 12 nucleotides match TRBD2. The CDR3 runs to 16 residues. Trimming removed 9 bases from V and 3 bases from J; junction bases left unmatched: 11. Germline V gene sequence: CDR1 SGHRS, CDR2 YFSETQ.

This clonotype was detected a few times. J is TRBJ2-3 and V is TRBV6-1; TRBD2 matches at 9 bases. Per the germline V gene, CDR1 is MNHNS and CDR2 is SASEGT. Germline trimming cut 5 bases from V and 7 bases from J; bases unmatched to any gene: 10. CDR3 size: 15 residues. CDR3 in amino acids: CASSRLAEGSNTQYF. CDR3 sequence (DNA): TGTGCCAGCAGTCGACTAGCGGAAGGATCAAATACGCAGTATTTT.